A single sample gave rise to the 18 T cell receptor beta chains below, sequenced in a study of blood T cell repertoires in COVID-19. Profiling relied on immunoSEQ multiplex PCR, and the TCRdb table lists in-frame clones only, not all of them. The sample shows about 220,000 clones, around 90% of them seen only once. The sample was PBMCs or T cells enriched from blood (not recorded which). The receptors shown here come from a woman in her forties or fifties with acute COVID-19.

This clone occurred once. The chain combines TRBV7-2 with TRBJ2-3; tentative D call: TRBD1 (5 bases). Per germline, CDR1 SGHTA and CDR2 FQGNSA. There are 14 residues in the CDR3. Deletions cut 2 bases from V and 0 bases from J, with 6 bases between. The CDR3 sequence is CASSLQGSTDTQYF. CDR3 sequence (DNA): TGTGCCAGCAGCTTACAGGGCAGCACAGATACGCAGTATTTT.

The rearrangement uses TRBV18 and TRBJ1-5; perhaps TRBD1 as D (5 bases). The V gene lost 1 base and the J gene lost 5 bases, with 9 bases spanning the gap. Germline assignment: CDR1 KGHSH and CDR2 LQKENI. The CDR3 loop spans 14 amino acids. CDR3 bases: TGTGCCAGCTCACCACTTGAACAGGATCAGCCCCAGCATTTT. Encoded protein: CASSPLEQDQPQHF.

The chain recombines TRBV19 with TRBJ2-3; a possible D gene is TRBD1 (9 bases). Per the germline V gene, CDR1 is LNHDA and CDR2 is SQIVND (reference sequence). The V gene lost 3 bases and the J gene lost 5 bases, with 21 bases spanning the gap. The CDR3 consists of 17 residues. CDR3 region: CASSMDRGSGKGDTQYF. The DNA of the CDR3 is TGTGCCAGTAGTATGGACAGGGGTAGCGGGAAGGGAGATACGCAGTATTTT.

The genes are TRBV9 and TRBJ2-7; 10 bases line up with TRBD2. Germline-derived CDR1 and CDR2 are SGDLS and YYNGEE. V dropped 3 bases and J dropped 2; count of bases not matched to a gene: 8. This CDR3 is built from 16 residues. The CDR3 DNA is TGTGCCAGCAGCGCCTTAGGACTAGCGGAAACCTACGAGCAGTACTTC. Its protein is CASSALGLAETYEQYF.

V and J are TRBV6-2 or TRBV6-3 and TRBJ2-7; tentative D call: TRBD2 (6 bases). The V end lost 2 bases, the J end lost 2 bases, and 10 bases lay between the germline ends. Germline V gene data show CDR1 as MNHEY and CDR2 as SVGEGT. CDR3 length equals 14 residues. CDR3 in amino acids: CASSYGGGAYEQYF. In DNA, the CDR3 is TGTGCCAGCAGTTACGGGGGAGGCGCCTACGAGCAGTACTTC.

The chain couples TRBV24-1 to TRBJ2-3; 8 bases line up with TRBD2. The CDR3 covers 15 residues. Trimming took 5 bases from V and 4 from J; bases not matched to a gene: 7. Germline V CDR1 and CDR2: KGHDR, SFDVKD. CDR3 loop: CATSVGAGGADTQYF. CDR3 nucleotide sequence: TGTGCCACCAGTGTGGGCGCGGGAGGTGCAGATACGCAGTATTTT.

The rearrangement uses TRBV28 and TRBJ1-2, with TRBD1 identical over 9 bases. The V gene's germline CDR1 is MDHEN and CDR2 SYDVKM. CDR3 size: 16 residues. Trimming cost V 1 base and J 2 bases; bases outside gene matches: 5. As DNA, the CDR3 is TGTGCCAGCAGTTTATCAACAGGGGGCTTAAACTATGGCTACACCTTC. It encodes CASSLSTGGLNYGYTF.

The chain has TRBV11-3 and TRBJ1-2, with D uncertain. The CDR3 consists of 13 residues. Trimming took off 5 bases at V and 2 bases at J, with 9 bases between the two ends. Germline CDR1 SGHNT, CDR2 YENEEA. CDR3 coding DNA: TGTGCCAGCAGCCCCCAGTCGAACTATGGCTACACCTTC. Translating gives CASSPQSNYGYTF.

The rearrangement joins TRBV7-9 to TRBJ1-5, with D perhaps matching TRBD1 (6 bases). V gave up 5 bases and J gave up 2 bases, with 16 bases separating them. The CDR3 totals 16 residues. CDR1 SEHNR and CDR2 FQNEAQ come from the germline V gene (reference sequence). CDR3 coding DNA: TGTGCCAGCAGCCCTGGCAGGGGCCGGGGCAATCAGCCCCAGCATTTT. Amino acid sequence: CASSPGRGRGNQPQHF. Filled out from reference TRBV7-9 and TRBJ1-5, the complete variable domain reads DTGVSQNPRHKITKRGQNVTFRCDPISEHNRLYWYRQTLGQGPEFLTYFQNEAQLEKSRLLSDRFSAERPKGSFSTLEIQRTEQGDSAMYLCASSPGRGRGNQPQHFGDGTRLSIL.

The CDR3 reads CASSGLVSEQFF. The CDR3 DNA reads as TGTGCCAGCAGTGGACTAGTGTCTGAGCAGTTCTTC. The chain links TRBV5-4 to TRBJ2-1; 7 bases line up with TRBD2. Per germline, CDR1 SGHNT and CDR2 YYREEE (reference sequence). This CDR3 has 12 residues. Germline trimming cut 5 bases from V and 9 bases from J; bases unmatched to any gene: 5.

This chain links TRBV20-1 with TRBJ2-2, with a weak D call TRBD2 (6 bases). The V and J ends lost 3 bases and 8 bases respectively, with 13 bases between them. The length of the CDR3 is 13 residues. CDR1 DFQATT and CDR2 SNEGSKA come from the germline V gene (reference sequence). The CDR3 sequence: CSASLAGRGELFF. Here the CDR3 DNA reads TGCAGTGCTAGTCTTGCAGGGAGGGGGGAGCTGTTTTTT.

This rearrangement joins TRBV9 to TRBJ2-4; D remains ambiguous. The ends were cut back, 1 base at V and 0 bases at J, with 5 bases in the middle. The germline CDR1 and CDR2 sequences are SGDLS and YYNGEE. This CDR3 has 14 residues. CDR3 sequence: CASSVPLAKNIQYF. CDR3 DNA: TGTGCCAGCAGCGTACCGTTAGCCAAAAACATTCAGTACTTC.

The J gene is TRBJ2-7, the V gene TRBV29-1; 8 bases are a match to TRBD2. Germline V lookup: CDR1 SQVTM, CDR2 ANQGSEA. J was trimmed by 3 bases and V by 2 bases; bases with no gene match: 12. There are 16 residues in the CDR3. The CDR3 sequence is CSVEFRLAGKGYEQYF. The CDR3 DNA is TGCAGCGTTGAATTTAGGCTAGCGGGCAAAGGCTACGAGCAGTACTTC.

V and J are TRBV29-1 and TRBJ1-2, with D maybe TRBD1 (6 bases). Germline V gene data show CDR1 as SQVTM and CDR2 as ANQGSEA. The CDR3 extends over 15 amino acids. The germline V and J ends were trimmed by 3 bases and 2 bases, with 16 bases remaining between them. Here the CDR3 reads CSVDPRQETNYGYTF. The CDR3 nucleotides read TGCAGCGTTGACCCACGACAGGAAACAAACTATGGCTACACCTTC.

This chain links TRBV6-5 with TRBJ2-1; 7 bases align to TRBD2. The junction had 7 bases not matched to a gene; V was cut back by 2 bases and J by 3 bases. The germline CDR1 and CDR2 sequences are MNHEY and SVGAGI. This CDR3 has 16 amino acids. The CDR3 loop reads CASSYGGGRGYNEQFF. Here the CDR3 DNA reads TGTGCCAGCAGTTACGGGGGGGGGAGAGGCTACAATGAGCAGTTCTTC.

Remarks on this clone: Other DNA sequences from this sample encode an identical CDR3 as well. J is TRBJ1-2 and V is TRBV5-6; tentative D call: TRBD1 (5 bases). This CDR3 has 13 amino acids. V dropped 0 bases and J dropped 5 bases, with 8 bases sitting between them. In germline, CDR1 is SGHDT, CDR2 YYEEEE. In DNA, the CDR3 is TGTGCCAGCAGCTTGGGTGCAGGGTATGGCTACACCTTC. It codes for CASSLGAGYGYTF. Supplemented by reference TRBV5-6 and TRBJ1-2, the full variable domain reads DAGVTQSPTHLIKTRGQQVTLRCSPKSGHDTVSWYQQALGQGPQFIFQYYEEEERQRGNFPDRFSGHQFPNYSSELNVNALLLGDSALYLCASSLGAGYGYTFGSGTRLTVV.

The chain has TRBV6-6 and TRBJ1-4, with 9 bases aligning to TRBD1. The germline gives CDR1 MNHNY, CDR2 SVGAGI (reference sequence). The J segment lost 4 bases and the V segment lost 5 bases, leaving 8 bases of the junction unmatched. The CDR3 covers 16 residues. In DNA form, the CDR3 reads TGTGCCAGCAGTCCCGGGACAGGGATATTTAATGAAAAACTGTTTTTT. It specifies CASSPGTGIFNEKLFF.

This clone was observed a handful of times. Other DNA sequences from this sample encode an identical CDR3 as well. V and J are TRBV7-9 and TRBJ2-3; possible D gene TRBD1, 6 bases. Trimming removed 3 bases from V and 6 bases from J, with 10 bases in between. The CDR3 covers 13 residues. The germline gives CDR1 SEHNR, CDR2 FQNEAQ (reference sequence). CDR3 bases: TGTGCCAGCAGCTTGCAGGGGTTGGATACGCAGTATTTT. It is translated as CASSLQGLDTQYF.